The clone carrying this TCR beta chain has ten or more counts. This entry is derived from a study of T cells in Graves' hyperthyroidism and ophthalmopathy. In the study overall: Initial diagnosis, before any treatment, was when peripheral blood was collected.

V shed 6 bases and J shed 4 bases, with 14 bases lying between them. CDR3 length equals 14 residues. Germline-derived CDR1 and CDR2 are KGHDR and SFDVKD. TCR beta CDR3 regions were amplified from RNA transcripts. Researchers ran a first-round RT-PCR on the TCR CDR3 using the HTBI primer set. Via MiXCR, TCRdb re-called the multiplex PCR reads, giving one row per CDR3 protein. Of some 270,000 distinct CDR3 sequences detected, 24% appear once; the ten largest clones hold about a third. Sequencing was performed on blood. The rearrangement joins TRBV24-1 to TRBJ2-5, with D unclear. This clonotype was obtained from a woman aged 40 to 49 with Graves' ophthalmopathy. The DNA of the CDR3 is TGTGCCACCAGTTACAACGCGCCCGGAGAGACCCAGTACTTC. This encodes CATSYNAPGETQYF.